The 23 T cell receptor beta chains presented below share a single source sample, sequenced in a study of early T cells in non-severe SARS-CoV-2 infection. TCRdb re-analysed the 5' RACE reads in MiXCR, keeping a single row per CDR3 protein. Here the sample spans 25,000 to 30,000 distinct CDR3 sequences, more than 4.5% being singletons. The sequenced material came from whole blood. All receptors derive from an adult who was a healthcare worker with PCR-confirmed SARS-CoV-2 infection or an uninfected control (not recorded which).

This clonotype was seen at least ten times. This chain links TRBV19 with TRBJ1-5, with a weak D call TRBD1 (5 bases). This CDR3 has 14 residues. In germline, CDR1 is LNHDA, CDR2 SQIVND (reference sequence). V shed 6 bases and J shed 1 base, with 10 bases lying between them. CDR3 nucleotide sequence: TGTGCCAGTAGAGACAGAACGAGCAATCAGCCCCAGCATTTT. Translated, it gives CASRDRTSNQPQHF.

The table lists this clonotype with many counts. V usage is TRBV27 and J usage is TRBJ2-7, with 8 bases that match TRBD2. Germline CDR1 is MNHEY and CDR2 is SMNVEV (reference sequence). This CDR3 has 15 residues. V lost 4 bases, J lost 3 bases, and 8 bases stayed unmatched. The DNA for the CDR3 is TGTGCCAGCAGTTCTTTTAGGGGGACTAGCTACGAGCAGTACTTC. Its translation: CASSSFRGTSYEQYF.

The rearrangement links TRBV5-4 to TRBJ2-7, with 9 bases identical to TRBD1. V dropped 0 bases and J dropped 4; count of bases not matched to a gene: 2. Germline lookup yields CDR1 SGHNT and CDR2 YYREEE (reference sequence). The CDR3 covers 14 residues. CDR3 sequence (DNA): TGTGCCAGCAGCTTGGGAGGGACAGGGTACGAGCAGTACTTC. Its protein product is CASSLGGTGYEQYF.

There are many counts of this clonotype. The rearrangement joins TRBV9 to TRBJ1-2; 7 bases match TRBD1. CDR3 length equals 15 residues. Germline CDR1 SGDLS, CDR2 YYNGEE. After removal of 0 bases from V and 5 bases from J, the junction contained 7 bases not matched to a gene. The CDR3 sequence is CASSVVGDSGYGYTF. The CDR3 bases are TGTGCCAGCAGCGTAGTTGGGGACAGCGGATATGGCTACACCTTC.

This clonotype was seen many times. The chain carries TRBV18 and TRBJ1-4, with D maybe TRBD1 (5 bases). This CDR3 comprises 13 residues. The germline V and J ends were trimmed by 1 base and 7 bases, with 7 bases remaining between them. The germline gives CDR1 KGHSH, CDR2 LQKENI. In DNA form, the CDR3 reads TGTGCCAGCTCACCACAGGGGTTTGAAAAACTGTTTTTT. Translated, it gives CASSPQGFEKLFF.

This chain connects TRBV13 to TRBJ2-5; 14 positions match TRBD2. The CDR3 spans 15 residues. Germline assignment: CDR1 PRHDT and CDR2 FYEKMQ (reference sequence). V shed 5 bases and J 4 bases; nucleotides not matched to a gene: 3. The CDR3 sequence: CASSQGLAGAETQYF. In DNA, the CDR3 is TGTGCCAGCAGCCAGGGACTAGCGGGGGCAGAGACCCAGTACTTC.

This clonotype was detected a few times. This chain joins TRBV12-3 or TRBV12-4 and TRBJ2-5; possibly TRBD2 for D (6 bases). The V end was cut by 2 bases, the J end by 5 bases, with 15 bases between. CDR3 length equals 15 residues. The CDR3 sequence is CASSLRARDWETQYF. CDR3 in DNA: TGTGCCAGCAGTTTAAGGGCCAGGGACTGGGAGACCCAGTACTTC.

This clonotype was observed at least ten times. This chain connects TRBV11-2 to TRBJ2-5; D is uncertain. V gave up 1 base and J gave up 5 bases, with 8 bases separating them. CDR3 length equals 13 residues. Germline V gene sequence: CDR1 SGHAT, CDR2 FQNNGV. CDR3 loop: CASSLVATETQYF. CDR3 sequence (DNA): TGTGCCAGCAGCTTAGTGGCTACGGAGACCCAGTACTTC.

The genes are TRBV6-5 and TRBJ2-1, with D perhaps TRBD1 (7 bases). The V end lost 6 bases, the J end lost 9 bases, and 24 bases lay between the germline ends. Germline V gene lookup returns CDR1 MNHEY and CDR2 SVGAGI. The CDR3 covers 16 residues. CDR3 sequence (DNA): TGTGCCAGCAGCCTCGACGCAGGGGGGCCGGTGGGTGAGCAGTTCTTC. Protein: CASSLDAGGPVGEQFF.

This clonotype was picked up many times. This rearrangement joins TRBV7-9 to TRBJ1-1; a possible D gene is TRBD1 (5 bases). The V gene's germline CDR1 is SEHNR and CDR2 FQNEAQ (reference sequence). There are 14 residues in the CDR3. Trimming stripped 8 bases from V and 4 bases from J, with 17 bases between. CDR3 loop: CASWGSGHSTEAFF. The CDR3 DNA reads TGTGCCAGCTGGGGGAGCGGACATAGCACTGAAGCTTTCTTT.

Ten or more counts support this clonotype. The chain carries TRBV13 and TRBJ2-3; 9 bases fit TRBD1. The V gene end was trimmed by 0 bases and the J gene end by 4 bases; junction bases not matched to a gene: 2. The CDR3 is made up of 15 amino acids. The germline V gene encodes CDR1 PRHDT and CDR2 FYEKMQ (reference sequence). CDR3 DNA sequence: TGTGCCAGCAGCTTAGGACAGGGGGCCGCAGATACGCAGTATTTT. As protein: CASSLGQGAADTQYF.

This clonotype came up many times. V usage is TRBV7-8 and J usage is TRBJ1-2; perhaps TRBD1 as D (5 bases). This CDR3 comprises 12 residues. V lost 4 bases and J 10 bases, leaving 13 bases between the germline ends. From germline, CDR1 is SGHVS and CDR2 FQNEAQ. CDR3 coding DNA: TGTGCCAGCAGCTCAACTACAGGTTACTACACCTTC. Its protein product is CASSSTTGYYTF.

DNA for the CDR3: TGTGCCAGCAGCCACCCGCAAGAGACCCAGTACTTC. Translated: CASSHPQETQYF. The chain employs TRBV11-2 and TRBJ2-5; D not resolved. V was shortened by 5 bases and J by 2 bases, with 6 bases between the two germline ends. Germline V gene sequence: CDR1 SGHAT, CDR2 FQNNGV. The CDR3 spans 12 residues.

This clonotype was counted ten times or more. The chain uses TRBV7-9 and TRBJ1-1; tentative D call: TRBD1 (6 bases). The CDR3 is made up of 15 amino acids. The V end lost 1 base, the J end lost 3 bases, and 12 bases lay between the germline ends. Per the germline V gene, CDR1 is SEHNR and CDR2 is FQNEAQ (reference sequence). The CDR3 coding sequence is TGTGCCAGCAGCTTAGGGTCATCAGGGGACACTGAAGCTTTCTTT. Translated: CASSLGSSGDTEAFF.

There are many counts of this clonotype. The chain has TRBV5-1 and TRBJ2-3; the match to TRBD2 covers 14 bases. The CDR3 is 19 residues long. Germline V CDR1 and CDR2: SGHRS, YFSETQ. The J segment lost 0 bases and the V segment lost 4 bases, leaving 10 bases of the junction unmatched. Written as DNA, the CDR3 is TGCGCCAGCAGCCGGGGACTAGCGGGGGCGCAACCTAGCACAGATACGCAGTATTTT. Its protein is CASSRGLAGAQPSTDTQYF.

The chain uses TRBV12-3 or TRBV12-4 and TRBJ2-3; maybe TRBD1 (6 bases). CDR3 length equals 12 residues. The V and J ends lost 6 bases and 11 bases respectively, with 15 bases between them. CDR3 sequence (DNA): TGTGCCAGCAGCCGAGGGGGTGCCGGGCAGTATTTT. Protein sequence: CASSRGGAGQYF.

This clonotype was seen at least ten times. CDR3 region: CASSQWRTGPSAVYEQYF. CDR3 nucleotides: TGCGCCAGCAGCCAATGGCGGACAGGGCCTAGCGCCGTATACGAGCAGTACTTC. V is TRBV4-3 and J is TRBJ2-7, with 8 nucleotides matching TRBD1. Germline-derived CDR1 and CDR2 are LGHNA and YSLEER. V was pared by 2 bases and J by 4 bases, with 16 bases of the junction left unmatched. The CDR3 sequence is 18 residues long.

There are many counts of this clonotype. J is TRBJ2-7 and V is TRBV7-9; maybe TRBD1 (6 bases). The V gene's germline CDR1 is SEHNR and CDR2 FQNEAQ (reference sequence). The CDR3 sequence is 14 residues long. V lost 1 base, J lost 3 bases, and 10 bases lay in between. CDR3 sequence: CASSLGQANYEQYF. The CDR3 nucleotides are TGTGCCAGCAGCTTAGGACAGGCTAACTACGAGCAGTACTTC.

This clonotype showed up many times. This chain links TRBV27 with TRBJ2-7, with 7 bases fitting TRBD1. The ends lost 9 bases at V and 3 bases at J; junction bases unmatched: 20. CDR1 and CDR2 from the germline V gene are MNHEY and SMNVEV (reference sequence). The CDR3 loop spans 17 amino acids. CDR3 sequence: CARGRRQGAPTHYEQYF. The CDR3 DNA reads as TGTGCCAGAGGGCGAAGACAGGGCGCACCGACCCACTACGAGCAGTACTTC.

This clonotype was detected ten times or more. The chain employs TRBV12-3 or TRBV12-4 and TRBJ1-2; TRBD1 aligns across 11 bases. V lost 5 bases, J lost 4 bases, and 6 bases stayed unmatched. The CDR3 has 15 amino acids. The CDR3 protein is CASSPRTGGSYGYTF. In DNA form, the CDR3 reads TGTGCCAGCAGTCCCAGGACAGGGGGCAGCTATGGCTACACCTTC.

This clonotype was detected ten times or more. The V call is TRBV28, the J call TRBJ1-2; D is ambiguous. The ends were cut back, 5 bases at V and 3 bases at J, with 19 bases in the middle. The CDR3 is 16 residues long. CDR1 and CDR2 (germline): MDHEN, SYDVKM. The CDR3: CASSPAGSSTDYGYTF. DNA for the CDR3: TGTGCCAGCAGTCCGGCAGGTTCTTCTACTGACTATGGCTACACCTTC.

This clonotype was detected ten times or more. The rearrangement uses TRBV11-2 and TRBJ2-5; 8 bases fit TRBD1. V lost 5 bases, J lost 5 bases, and 7 bases stayed unmatched. Germline V gene data show CDR1 as SGHAT and CDR2 as FQNNGV. This CDR3 has 14 residues. The CDR3 sequence is CASSTRQGRETQYF. The DNA of the CDR3 is TGTGCCAGCAGCACCCGACAGGGGAGGGAGACCCAGTACTTC.

The chain recombines TRBV5-1 with TRBJ1-3, with D maybe TRBD1 (5 bases). Per the germline V gene, CDR1 is SGHRS and CDR2 is YFSETQ. The CDR3 totals 14 residues. With 0 bases removed from V and 2 bases from J, the gap between germline ends came to 6 bases. CDR3 coding DNA: TGCGCCAGCAGCTTGGGCAGGGCTGGAAACACCATATATTTT. Translated: CASSLGRAGNTIYF.